What follows is one T cell receptor beta chain and its context. A much bigger clone sits one base away, suggesting this may be a read error. RNA transcripts were the template for amplifying TCR beta CDR3 regions. Carried out on the TCR CDR3, a first-round RT-PCR used the HTBI primer set. TCRdb redid the calling of the multiplex PCR reads with MiXCR, one entry per CDR3 protein. The table lists 400,000 to 500,000 distinct CDR3 sequences, about an eighth of them singletons. This entry comes from a study of T cells in Graves' hyperthyroidism and ophthalmopathy. Exclusion criteria comprised uncontrolled infection, other autoimmune disease, pregnancy or lactation. CDR3 length: 15 amino acids. Germline V gene lookup returns CDR1 KGHSH and CDR2 LQKENI. V dropped 4 bases and J dropped 7; count of bases not matched to a gene: 9.

The V gene is TRBV18, the J gene TRBJ2-1; TRBD2 agrees at 8 bases. Sequencing used blood. The TCR was taken from a woman under 30 with Graves' hyperthyroidism. The DNA of the CDR3 is TGTGCCAGCTCACTAGCGGGACCCCCAAGGAATGAGCAGTTCTTC. Protein product: CASSLAGPPRNEQFF.